This TCR beta chain is drawn from a study of regulatory T cells. Comments on this clone: Its antigen remains unknown.

Amplification used 52 TRBV primers and 13 TRBJ primers. The repertoire was sequenced with immunoSEQ multiplex PCR; TCRdb's copy has only in-frame clones and lacks some. Of tens of thousands of clones listed, about nine tenths were seen once; the top ten hold 2% to 3%. V was cut by 7 bases and J by 5 bases, with 15 bases left in between. The CDR3 totals 14 residues. Germline CDR1 is SEHNR and CDR2 is FQNEAQ (reference sequence). Findings and limits, study-wide: Patient repertoires had restricted TRB V-J pairs and skewed V and J usage, most in Tregs. Hydrophobic residues at CDR3 positions 6 and 7 were enriched in conventional CD4+ T cells of CD3G-deficient patients.

At testing, patients were 2 to 39 years old, with reduced naive and increased memory T-cell proportions. CD4+ T cells were divided by sorting: CD25-high CD127-low Tregs, CD25-low CD127-high conventional cells. The chain carries TRBV7-9 and TRBJ2-1, with D maybe TRBD2 (5 bases). The sequence was obtained from a person under 30 with CD3G deficiency. The sequenced sample consisted of conventional CD4+ T cells sorted from blood. The DNA of the CDR3 is TGTGCCAGCAATATAGCGACCGCAGACAATGAGCAGTTCTTC. It codes for CASNIATADNEQFF.